This entry lists 22 T cell receptor beta chains sequenced from one sample in a study of T cells in Graves' hyperthyroidism and ophthalmopathy. RNA transcripts were the template for amplifying TCR beta CDR3 regions. The TCR CDR3 was amplified in a first-round RT-PCR using the HTBI primer set. MiXCR, run by TCRdb on the multiplex PCR reads, gives a single entry per CDR3 protein. The top ten hold roughly a tenth of the sample, which has hundreds of thousands of distinct CDR3 sequences, around 15% seen once. Material: blood. These receptors all come from a woman between 18 and 30 years old with Graves' hyperthyroidism.

The count of this clonotype is one. DNA for the CDR3: TGTGCCAGCAGTTTACCCCGGGACTCCAGTAGGGATTCACCCCTCCACTTT. Translation gives CASSLPRDSSRDSPLHF. This rearrangement joins TRBV27 to TRBJ1-6, with TRBD1 as a possible D gene (5 bases). V dropped 2 bases and J dropped 8 bases, with 19 bases sitting between them. The CDR3 covers 17 residues. Germline V gives CDR1 MNHEY, CDR2 SMNVEV (reference sequence).

This clonotype appeared a few times. This sequence joins TRBV20-1 and TRBJ2-1, with TRBD2 as a possible D gene (6 bases). The V end was cut by 5 bases, the J end by 0 bases, with 14 bases between. Germline V gene lookup returns CDR1 DFQATT and CDR2 SNEGSKA (reference sequence). The length of the CDR3 is 15 residues. The CDR3 DNA sequence: TGCAGTGCTGGGAGGCTAACTCTCTCCTACAATGAGCAGTTCTTC. Amino acid sequence: CSAGRLTLSYNEQFF.

This clonotype came up a few times. The rearrangement joins TRBV5-1 to TRBJ2-6; 8 nucleotides match TRBD1. CDR1 and CDR2 (germline): SGHRS, YFSETQ. After removal of 3 bases from V and 0 bases from J, the junction contained 8 bases not matched to a gene. The CDR3 spans 18 residues. CDR3 in DNA: TGCGCCAGCAGCTGGCGCAGGGGGCGAGGCTCTGGGGCCAACGTCCTGACTTTC. It codes for CASSWRRGRGSGANVLTF.

This clonotype was observed at least ten times. This chain joins TRBV12-3 or TRBV12-4 and TRBJ1-2; 7 bases align to TRBD1. CDR3 length: 16 residues. The ends lost 3 bases at V and 7 bases at J; junction bases unmatched: 14. The CDR3 DNA reads TGTGCCAGCAGTTTGGGACAGCCCACCTCAAATGGTGGCTACACCTTC. As protein: CASSLGQPTSNGGYTF.

This clonotype was counted at least ten times. The rearrangement joins TRBV30 to TRBJ2-7, with 8 bases matching TRBD1. V shed 5 bases, J shed 0 bases, and the junction held 3 bases outside the gene matches. The CDR3 contains 13 residues. In germline, CDR1 is GTSNPN, CDR2 SVGIG (reference sequence). In nucleotides, the CDR3 is TGTGCCTGGGGACAGGGTTTCTCCTACGAGCAGTACTTC. Its translation: CAWGQGFSYEQYF.

The table lists this clonotype with many counts. The chain joins TRBV7-9 to TRBJ2-3; tentatively, D is TRBD2 (6 bases). Trimming took off 1 base at V and 0 bases at J, with 11 bases between the two ends. The CDR3 extends over 16 amino acids. Germline-derived CDR1 and CDR2 are SEHNR and FQNEAQ (reference sequence). The CDR3 region has the DNA TGTGCCAGCAGCTTAGAGGTGGGACTCAGCACAGATACGCAGTATTTT. Encoded protein: CASSLEVGLSTDTQYF. Filled out from reference TRBV7-9 and TRBJ2-3, the complete variable domain reads DTGVSQNPRHKITKRGQNVTFRCDPISEHNRLYWYRQTLGQGPEFLTYFQNEAQLEKSRLLSDRFSAERPKGSFSTLEIQRTEQGDSAMYLCASSLEVGLSTDTQYFGPGTRLTVL.

The chain is built from TRBV9 and TRBJ2-1; 15 bases agree with TRBD2. The trim removed 3 bases at V and 9 bases at J, leaving 7 bases unmatched. Germline V CDR1 and CDR2: SGDLS, YYNGEE. The CDR3 consists of 16 residues. The CDR3 region is CASSARGTSGRIEQFF. The CDR3 nucleotides read TGTGCCAGCAGCGCCAGGGGGACTAGCGGGAGGATTGAGCAGTTCTTC.

This clonotype has only a few counts. The chain carries TRBV10-1 and TRBJ2-2; 13 positions match TRBD2. Trimming at V came to 9 bases and at J to 8 bases, leaving 6 bases not matched to a gene. Per germline, CDR1 WNHNN and CDR2 SYGVQD (reference sequence). CDR3 length: 14 amino acids. The CDR3 DNA follows: TGCGCCAGTCCTGGACTAGCGGGAGAGGGGGAGCTGTTTTTT. This gives the protein CASPGLAGEGELFF.

There are many counts of this clonotype. The V gene is TRBV7-2, the J gene TRBJ2-2, with D hard to call. Germline values: CDR1 SGHTA, CDR2 FQGNSA. CDR3 size: 15 residues. Deletions cut 0 bases from V and 1 base from J, with 6 bases between. This chain's CDR3 is CASSLAGWNTGELFF. The CDR3 DNA reads TGTGCCAGCAGCTTAGCGGGATGGAACACCGGGGAGCTGTTTTTT.

The table lists this clonotype with a few counts. The rearrangement joins TRBV6-6 to TRBJ2-3; 10 bases map to TRBD2. V trimming: 2 bases; J trimming: 1 base; junction bases outside the gene matches: 9. The germline V gene has CDR1 MNHNY and CDR2 SVGAGI (reference sequence). The CDR3 length is 18 residues. The chain's CDR3 is CASSYKDRLAGRTDTQYF. CDR3 sequence (DNA): TGTGCCAGCAGTTACAAGGACCGACTAGCGGGCCGCACAGATACGCAGTATTTT.

The chain recombines TRBV7-9 with TRBJ1-5; 9 bases line up with TRBD1. V lost 6 bases to trimming and J lost 4 bases; unmatched junction nucleotides: 10. There are 16 residues in the CDR3. CDR1 and CDR2 (germline): SEHNR, FQNEAQ (reference sequence). CDR3 bases: TGTGCCAGCAGGTCCGGGACAGGGTCGAGAAATCAGCCCCAGCATTTT. Protein product: CASRSGTGSRNQPQHF. Full variable domain (outside the CDR3, taken from reference TRBV7-9 and TRBJ1-5): DTGVSQNPRHKITKRGQNVTFRCDPISEHNRLYWYRQTLGQGPEFLTYFQNEAQLEKSRLLSDRFSAERPKGSFSTLEIQRTEQGDSAMYLCASRSGTGSRNQPQHFGDGTRLSIL.

The chain joins TRBV9 to TRBJ2-1, with 10 bases fitting TRBD2. Trimming removed 3 bases from V and 6 bases from J; junction bases left unmatched: 18. CDR3 size: 19 residues. Germline CDR1 is SGDLS and CDR2 is YYNGEE. CDR3 bases: TGTGCCAGCAGCGGGAGGGTTAGCGGGAGGTCTGGTGGGATCAATGAGCAGTTCTTC. Protein: CASSGRVSGRSGGINEQFF.

V usage is TRBV27 and J usage is TRBJ1-1, with D uncertain. Deletions cut 9 bases from V and 5 bases from J, with 13 bases between. The CDR3 consists of 12 residues. The germline V gene has CDR1 MNHEY and CDR2 SMNVEV (reference sequence). In DNA form, the CDR3 reads TGTGCCAGTGGGATGGGAAGAACTGAAGCTTTCTTT. This translates into CASGMGRTEAFF.

This clonotype has ten or more counts. The chain couples TRBV11-2 to TRBJ2-7; 8 bases map to TRBD2. V lost 5 bases and J lost 0; bases outside the gene matches: 9. Germline assignment: CDR1 SGHAT and CDR2 FQNNGV. This CDR3 is built from 16 residues. The CDR3: CASSPGGARSSYEQYF. The CDR3 nucleotides are TGTGCCAGCAGCCCGGGGGGGGCGAGAAGCTCCTACGAGCAGTACTTC.

The table lists this clonotype with many counts. The CDR3 sequence: CASSKYRDRGTDTQYF. The CDR3 DNA reads as TGTGCCAGCAGCAAATACCGGGACAGGGGAACAGATACGCAGTATTTT. J is TRBJ2-3 and V is TRBV7-8; 10 nucleotides line up with TRBD1. This CDR3 spans 16 amino acids. J was trimmed by 3 bases and V by 5 bases; bases with no gene match: 8. In germline, CDR1 is SGHVS, CDR2 FQNEAQ.

This clonotype was seen ten or more times. V and J are TRBV12-3 or TRBV12-4 and TRBJ1-4; D uncertain. V lost 5 bases to trimming and J lost 8 bases, with 18 bases between them. This CDR3 is 15 amino acids long. For the CDR3, the DNA is TGTGCCAGCAGTCCCACGGGGTTAGTACGGGAAAAACTGTTTTTT. This translates into CASSPTGLVREKLFF.

This clonotype was observed a handful of times. This chain connects TRBV20-1 to TRBJ2-1; 13 nucleotides match TRBD2. V lost 2 bases to trimming and J lost 7 bases; unmatched junction nucleotides: 5. This CDR3 region has 15 residues. Germline V gives CDR1 DFQATT, CDR2 SNEGSKA (reference sequence). This CDR3 reads CSARRLAGGPNEQFF. The CDR3 coding sequence is TGCAGTGCTAGAAGACTAGCGGGAGGCCCTAATGAGCAGTTCTTC.

Ten or more counts support this clonotype. The V gene is TRBV12-3 or TRBV12-4, the J gene TRBJ1-2; no reliable D call. V was pared by 4 bases and J by 10 bases, with 16 bases between. This CDR3 contains 13 residues. The CDR3, as DNA: TGTGCCAGCAGTTCGGACCTCGCTTCCCCCTACACCTTC. This translates into CASSSDLASPYTF.

This clonotype was seen many times. J is TRBJ2-3 and V is TRBV7-2; 8 nucleotides match TRBD1. V was clipped by 5 bases and J by 2 bases; unmatched bases: 9. Germline assignment: CDR1 SGHTA and CDR2 FQGNSA. The CDR3 is made up of 16 amino acids. In nucleotides, the CDR3 is TGTGCCAGCAGCCCTCTGACAGGGGCCGTCACAGATACGCAGTATTTT. Translating it yields CASSPLTGAVTDTQYF. Filled out from reference TRBV7-2 and TRBJ2-3, the complete variable domain reads GAGVSQSPSNKVTEKGKDVELRCDPISGHTALYWYRQSLGQGLEFLIYFQGNSAPDKSGLPSDRFSAERTGGSVSTLTIQRTQQEDSAVYLCASSPLTGAVTDTQYFGPGTRLTVL.

This rearrangement joins TRBV7-9 to TRBJ2-7, with TRBD2 identical over 9 bases. Germline lookup yields CDR1 SEHNR and CDR2 FQNEAQ (reference sequence). J gave up 4 bases and V 5 bases, and 15 bases lay outside the gene matches. This CDR3 region has 17 residues. The CDR3 is CASSPSWGLAAQYEQYF. The CDR3 coding sequence is TGTGCCAGCAGCCCCTCCTGGGGACTAGCTGCTCAATACGAGCAGTACTTC.

This clonotype showed up many times. This sequence joins TRBV20-1 and TRBJ2-1; D is unresolved. Trimming took off 1 base at V and 4 bases at J, with 5 bases between the two ends. The length of the CDR3 is 12 residues. The germline gives CDR1 DFQATT, CDR2 SNEGSKA (reference sequence). CDR3: CSARGLYNEQFF. CDR3 nucleotides: TGCAGTGCTAGAGGACTGTACAATGAGCAGTTCTTC.

A word on this clonotype: A junction end diverges from the germline sequence, so it may reflect a read error. V gene TRBV7-7 combines with J gene TRBJ2-1; 12 bases map to TRBD2. Germline V gives CDR1 SSHAT, CDR2 FNYEAQ (reference sequence). The CDR3 consists of 14 residues. CDR3 nucleotide sequence: TGTGCTAGCAGACGACTAGCGGGAGTGAGTGAGCAGTTCTTC. Its translation is CASRRLAGVSEQFF.